Sequencing of this T cell receptor beta chain was carried out in a study of radiation and T cells in renal cell carcinoma. At the level of the study: Nephrectomy followed 15 Gy stereotactic body radiation by 4 weeks. Overall study results and limits: Without pretreatment biopsies, baseline tumor clonotype presence was undetermined. Top tumor clonotypes rose in blood 2 weeks post-radiation, then contracted.

Comment on this clone: Antigen: not known.

V was cut by 8 bases and J by 1 base, with 6 bases left in between. The CDR3 consists of 11 residues. CDR1 is SGHRS and CDR2 is YFSETQ in the germline V gene. The time point here: blood 2 weeks post-SBRT. Treatment of the sample: 15 Gy SBRT to primary tumor, nephrectomy 4 weeks later. Blood was sampled at baseline, 2 weeks and 4 weeks after SBRT. The protocol was immunoSEQ multiplex PCR, while the TCRdb copy is restricted to in-frame clones and leaves out a portion. This repertoire shows fewer than 55,000 clones, 80% found once; its top ten account for around 28%. Source: blood, taken from a patient whose treatment included radiotherapy and nephrectomy. This clonotype originated in a woman in her 70s with renal cell carcinoma. The rearrangement joins TRBV5-1 to TRBJ1-1; D gene unclear. The CDR3 reads CASRKNTEAFF. CDR3 sequence (DNA): TGCGCCAGTCGGAAGAACACTGAAGCTTTCTTT.